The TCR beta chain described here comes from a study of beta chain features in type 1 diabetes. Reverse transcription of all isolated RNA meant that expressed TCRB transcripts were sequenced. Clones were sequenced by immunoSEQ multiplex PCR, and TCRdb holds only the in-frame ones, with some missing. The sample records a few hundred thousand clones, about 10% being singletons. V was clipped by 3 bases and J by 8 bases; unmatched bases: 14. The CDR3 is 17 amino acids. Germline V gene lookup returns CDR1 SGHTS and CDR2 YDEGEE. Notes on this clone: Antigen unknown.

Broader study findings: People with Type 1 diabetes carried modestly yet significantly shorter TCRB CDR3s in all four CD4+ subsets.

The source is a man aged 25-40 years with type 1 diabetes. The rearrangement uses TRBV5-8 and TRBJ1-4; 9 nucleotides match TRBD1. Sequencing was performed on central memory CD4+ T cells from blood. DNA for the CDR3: TGTGCCAGCAGCTCCGGGACAGGGCGGAGATTATGGGAAAAACTGTTTTTT. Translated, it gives CASSSGTGRRLWEKLFF.